The 21 T cell receptor beta chains reported below all come from one sample, sequenced in a study of T cells in women clearing cervical HPV infection. TCRdb's table, derived via immunoSEQ multiplex PCR, lists solely in-frame clones and lacks some. Its clone listing holds 30,000 to 40,000 clones. Sequenced: blood buffy coat. Every receptor here comes from a woman between 18 and 75 years old with a cervical HPV16 infection that either progressed to CIN3+ or cleared (not recorded which).

Turning to this clone: The missing CDR3 end, 3 residues past where the read stops, is filled in from the germline J gene. This rearrangement joins TRBV20-1 to TRBJ1-5; no firm D call. Germline assignment: CDR1 DFQATT and CDR2 SNEGSKA (reference sequence). The V and J ends lost 6 bases and 4 bases respectively, with 10 bases between them. The CDR3 length is 12 residues. Incomplete CDR3 DNA: TGCAGTGCCGAAACGGTAAATCAGCCC. It is translated as CSAETVNQP. The complete CDR3 protein is CSAETVNQPQHF.

Of note for this clone: The read halts 3 residues ahead of the CDR3 end, with the missing end drawn from the germline J gene. The chain combines TRBV11-3 with TRBJ1-2; tentative D call: TRBD1 (6 bases). This CDR3 contains 12 residues. Germline V lookup: CDR1 SGHNT, CDR2 YENEEA. The germline V and J ends were trimmed by 5 bases and 7 bases, with 11 bases remaining between them. The CDR3 sequence is CASSLQGSGYTF. The sequenced part of the CDR3 DNA is TGTGCCAGCAGCCTACAGGGCTCTGGC.

About this clone: Coverage ceases 3 residues before the CDR3 finishes, and the germline J gene fills in the end. This sequence joins TRBV6-2 or TRBV6-3 and TRBJ2-7; TRBD1 aligns across 11 bases. CDR1 and CDR2 (germline): MNHEY, SVGEGT. This CDR3 is built from 14 residues. J was trimmed by 3 bases and V by 9 bases; bases with no gene match: 7. Here the CDR3 reads CASLDRGRRYEQYF. The CDR3 DNA, read in part, is TGTGCCAGTTTGGACAGGGGGCGCCGCTACGAG.

In regard to this clone: The CDR3 goes on 3 residues after the read ends, and that part is filled in from the germline J gene. V and J are TRBV2 and TRBJ1-5; D perhaps matches TRBD1 (6 bases). CDR1 SNHLY and CDR2 FYNNEI come from the germline V gene. V lost 4 bases and J 2 bases, leaving 12 bases between the germline ends. This CDR3 is built from 15 residues. CDR3 bases read: TGTGCCAGCAGTGTGATGGGGGCGGGCAATCAGCCC. The encoded protein is CASSVMGAGNQP. The entire CDR3 reads CASSVMGAGNQPQHF.

Remarks on this clone: Coverage ceases 3 residues before the CDR3 finishes, and the germline J gene fills in the end. This chain connects TRBV9 to TRBJ2-7, with 14 bases that match TRBD2. Germline values: CDR1 SGDLS, CDR2 YYNGEE. This CDR3 has 15 residues. V was pared by 4 bases and J by 5 bases, with 5 bases of the junction left unmatched. The DNA read from the CDR3 is TGTGCCAGCAGCCTCCAGGGACTAGCGGGGGACGAG. Encoded protein: CASSLQGLAGDE. The whole CDR3 sequence reads CASSLQGLAGDEQYF. The full variable domain, completed using reference TRBV9 and TRBJ2-7, is DSGVTQTPKHLITATGQRVTLRCSPRSGDLSVYWYQQSLDQGLQFLIQYYNGEERAKGNILERFSAQQFPDLHSELNLSSLELGDSALYFCASSLQGLAGDEQYFGPGTRLTVT.

With respect to this clone: From the germline J gene comes the end of the CDR3, since the read stops 3 residues before it. The chain combines TRBV14 with TRBJ2-3; D not resolved. Germline assignment: CDR1 SGHDN and CDR2 FVKESK. V dropped 1 base and J dropped 0 bases, with 11 bases sitting between them. The CDR3 covers 16 residues. The CDR3 DNA, read in part, is TGTGCCAGCAGCCAAGGGATGATCAGGAGCACAGATACG. This codes for CASSQGMIRSTDT. The full CDR3 reads CASSQGMIRSTDTQYF.

Notes on this clone: The CDR3 extends 3 residues past the end of the read, so its final part is completed from the germline J gene. The V and J genes are TRBV20-1 and TRBJ2-1, with TRBD2 as a possible D gene (5 bases). The CDR3 loop spans 15 amino acids. The V gene lost 5 bases and the J gene lost 1 base, with 15 bases spanning the gap. Germline V gene data show CDR1 as DFQATT and CDR2 as SNEGSKA (reference sequence). The sequenced CDR3 bases are TGCAGTGCTCAGAGGTCAGCGGTATCCTACAATGAG. Translated: CSAQRSAVSYNE. In full, the CDR3 is CSAQRSAVSYNEQFF.

Comment on this clone: The read falls 3 residues short of the CDR3 end, and the missing part is taken from the germline J gene. The chain combines TRBV7-2 with TRBJ2-5; D is uncertain. Germline CDR1 and CDR2: SGHTA and FQGNSA. This CDR3 is 14 amino acids long. The part of the CDR3 DNA that was read is TGTGCCAGCAGCTTAGGGAAGGCCACAGATACC. It is translated as CASSLGKATDT. The whole CDR3 protein reads CASSLGKATDTQYF.

Of note for this clone: The read halts 3 residues ahead of the CDR3 end, with the missing end drawn from the germline J gene. J is TRBJ2-3 and V is TRBV7-2; the match to TRBD2 covers 15 bases. The CDR3 length is 18 residues. Unmatched junction bases numbered 3, after V lost 0 bases and J lost 2 bases. Germline V CDR1 and CDR2: SGHTA, FQGNSA. CDR3 DNA (partial): TGTGCCAGCAGCTTAGCCCGGACTAGCGGGAGGGACACAGATACG. Its protein product is CASSLARTSGRDTDT. The entire CDR3 reads CASSLARTSGRDTDTQYF.

In the case of this clone: The sequence runs out 3 residues before the end of the CDR3; the remainder is reconstructed from the germline J gene. The chain links TRBV5-1 to TRBJ2-2; D might be TRBD1 (5 bases). The CDR3 is made up of 15 amino acids. Germline assignment: CDR1 SGHRS and CDR2 YFSETQ. Trimming pared 0 bases from V and 2 bases from J, leaving 8 bases between. Incomplete CDR3 DNA: TGCGCCAGCAGCTTGGTCAGGGCTAACACCGGGGAG. Translated, it gives CASSLVRANTGE. The whole CDR3 sequence is CASSLVRANTGELFF.

Worth noting for this clone: The read ends 3 residues early relative to the CDR3; the germline J gene fills the gap. The genes are TRBV19 and TRBJ1-3, with TRBD1 matching 9 bases. The CDR3 loop spans 14 amino acids. Germline V gives CDR1 LNHDA, CDR2 SQIVND (reference sequence). Trimming removed 8 bases from V and 2 bases from J; junction bases left unmatched: 4. The covered CDR3 bases are TGTGCCAGTGAACGACAGGGGGCTGGAAACACC. Translating it yields CASERQGAGNT. The entire CDR3 is CASERQGAGNTIYF.

Of note for this clone: With the read ending 3 residues before the CDR3 end, the germline J gene is used to fill in that end. The genes are TRBV19 and TRBJ1-1, with a possible D match to TRBD1 (6 bases). The germline gives CDR1 LNHDA, CDR2 SQIVND (reference sequence). This CDR3 has 15 amino acids. The germline V and J ends were trimmed by 0 bases and 2 bases, with 10 bases remaining between them. CDR3 sequence: CASSIDRDTNTEAFF. The CDR3 bases that were read are TGTGCCAGTAGTATAGACCGGGACACTAACACTGAA.

Notes on this clone: Read data end 3 residues before the CDR3 end; the end is taken from the germline J gene. The chain couples TRBV29-1 to TRBJ2-2; the D is unclear. CDR3 length equals 11 residues. The V end lost 7 bases, the J end lost 4 bases, and 7 bases lay between the germline ends. Germline assignment: CDR1 SQVTM and CDR2 ANQGSEA. The part of the CDR3 DNA that was read is TGCAGCGCGCAAGCCACCGGGGAG. As protein: CSAQATGE. In full, the CDR3 reads CSAQATGELFF.

The DNA read from the CDR3 is TGTGCCAGCAGCGGACCTGGGACAGGGGGGTATGAG. Residues: CASSGPGTGGYE. The full CDR3 sequence reads CASSGPGTGGYEQFF. The V gene is TRBV7-2, the J gene TRBJ2-1, with TRBD1 matching over 11 bases. The missing CDR3 end, 3 residues past where the read stops, is filled in from the germline J gene. The trim removed 5 bases at V and 8 bases at J, leaving 8 bases unmatched. The CDR3 extends over 15 amino acids. Per the germline V gene, CDR1 is SGHTA and CDR2 is FQGNSA.

Concerning this clone: The CDR3 goes on 3 residues after the read ends, and that part is filled in from the germline J gene. The J gene is TRBJ1-1, the V gene TRBV7-3, with D possibly matching TRBD1 (5 bases). The CDR3 extends over 13 amino acids. Germline CDR1 is SGHTA and CDR2 is FQGTGA. With 6 bases removed from V and 1 base from J, the gap between germline ends came to 9 bases. The CDR3 sequence: CASRSDRNTEAFF. CDR3 DNA (partial): TGTGCCAGCAGATCCGACAGGAACACTGAA.

Concerning this clone: One end of the junction is discordant with germline, which a read error may explain. The CDR3 end lies 3 residues beyond the end of the read and is filled in from the germline J gene. The rearrangement joins TRBV7-2 to TRBJ2-4; D might be TRBD1 or TRBD2, each matching 5 bases. The CDR3 covers 14 residues. In germline, CDR1 is SGHTA, CDR2 FQGNSA. CDR3 bases read: TGTGCCAGTAGCTTCTTAGGGGAGTTTTATGGT. Amino acids: CASSFLGEFYG. The whole CDR3 protein reads CASSFLGEFYGQYF.

With regard to this clone: The sequence runs out 3 residues before the end of the CDR3; the remainder is reconstructed from the germline J gene. The chain uses TRBV2 and TRBJ1-2, with TRBD1 matching 9 bases. Germline loops: CDR1 SNHLY, CDR2 FYNNEI. There are 13 residues in the CDR3. Germline trimming cut 6 bases from V and 5 bases from J; bases unmatched to any gene: 4. The part of the CDR3 DNA that was read is TGTGCCAGCAGCTGGGACAGGGAATATGGC. Amino acids: CASSWDREYG. The entire CDR3 sequence reads CASSWDREYGYTF.

Regarding this clone: The read halts 3 residues ahead of the CDR3 end, with the missing end drawn from the germline J gene. The chain uses TRBV19 and TRBJ1-5; 9 nucleotides match TRBD1. CDR3 length: 15 amino acids. V shed 6 bases and J 2 bases; nucleotides not matched to a gene: 5. From germline, CDR1 is LNHDA and CDR2 SQIVND (reference sequence). Incomplete CDR3 DNA: TGTGCCAGTAGACTAAGACAGGGGGGCAATCAGCCC. It specifies CASRLRQGGNQP. The entire CDR3 protein is CASRLRQGGNQPQHF.

Concerning this clone: The read terminates 3 residues before the CDR3 end, so the remaining end is supplied by the germline J gene. This chain joins TRBV6-2 or TRBV6-3 and TRBJ2-7, with 10 bases identical to TRBD2. This CDR3 has 13 residues. Germline V lookup: CDR1 MNHEY, CDR2 SVGEGT. Germline trimming cut 3 bases from V and 6 bases from J; bases unmatched to any gene: 2. The CDR3 sequence is CASSYIAGGEQYF. CDR3 bases read: TGTGCCAGCAGTTATATAGCGGGAGGCGAG.

Turning to this clone: Read data end 3 residues before the CDR3 end; the end is taken from the germline J gene. The rearrangement uses TRBV2 and TRBJ2-3, with 10 bases lining up with TRBD1. Per the germline V gene, CDR1 is SNHLY and CDR2 is FYNNEI. There are 13 residues in the CDR3. Incomplete CDR3 DNA: TGTGCCAGCAGGGCCGGGACAGGGGAGACG. Amino acid sequence: CASRAGTGET. The CDR3, in full, reads CASRAGTGETQYF.

Concerning this clone: The CDR3 end is not reached by the read, which stops 3 residues before it; the germline J gene fills it in. The chain joins TRBV10-1 to TRBJ2-2, with TRBD1 identical over 8 bases. Germline V lookup: CDR1 WNHNN, CDR2 SYGVQD (reference sequence). Trimming cost V 4 bases and J 4 bases; bases outside gene matches: 5. This CDR3 is built from 15 residues. The CDR3 sequence: CASSADRASTGELFF. Partial CDR3 DNA: TGCGCCAGCAGTGCGGACAGGGCCTCCACCGGGGAG.